These 13 T cell receptor beta chains were sequenced from one sample in a study of post-analysis software for immune sequencing data. General study results and limits: TRBV5-6, TRBV5-1 and TRBV20-1 belonged to a set of about five TRBV segments that were more frequent in patients than controls.

For these receptors, no antigen is known. The authors incorporated unique molecular identifiers into the TCR beta cDNA libraries. In TCRdb, the PCR reads were re-called with MiXCR into one record per CDR3 protein. The sample lists fewer than 850,000 distinct CDR3 sequences; around 42% were seen once. The sample consisted of blood. The receptor source for this set is a girl aged 5-17 years with multiple sclerosis.

This clonotype occurred a few times. The V call is TRBV7-6, the J call TRBJ2-7; unclear D gene. Germline-derived CDR1 and CDR2 are SGHVS and FNYEAQ. The CDR3 covers 12 residues. The V and J ends lost 8 bases and 5 bases respectively, with 13 bases between them. CDR3 residues: CASGARVDEQYF. CDR3 coding DNA: TGTGCCAGCGGCGCTAGGGTGGACGAGCAGTACTTC.

A few counts support this clonotype. This chain joins TRBV29-1 and TRBJ2-5; 13 bases line up with TRBD2. With 8 bases clipped from V and 5 bases from J, the junction kept 8 bases outside the gene matches. This CDR3 region has 14 residues. Looked up from germline, CDR1 is SQVTM and CDR2 is ANQGSEA. CDR3 DNA: TGCAGCACCAGAGGACTAGCGGGAGATGAGACCCAGTACTTC. Translated: CSTRGLAGDETQYF.

The chain employs TRBV5-1 and TRBJ2-7; TRBD2 aligns across 9 bases. The DNA matches TRBJ2-5 better at its end, which makes the J call doubtful. CDR1 SGHRS and CDR2 YFSETQ come from the germline V gene. This CDR3 has 15 residues. The CDR3 DNA is TGCGCCAGCAGCTTGGTAGCGGGAGCGGGAGAGACCCAGTACTTC. Protein sequence: CASSLVAGAGETQYF.

This clonotype was detected a few times. The chain is built from TRBV15 and TRBJ2-4, with TRBD1 matching 9 bases. The CDR3 runs 15 residues. Germline-derived CDR1 and CDR2 are LNHNV and YYDKDF (reference sequence). V gave up 1 base and J gave up 6 bases; unmatched junction bases: 4. This chain's CDR3 is CATSRVQGASNIQYF. CDR3 bases: TGTGCCACCAGCAGAGTACAGGGGGCCTCAAACATTCAGTACTTC.

The chain has TRBV12-3 or TRBV12-4 and TRBJ2-1, with D uncertain. The CDR3 is 11 amino acids. The germline V and J ends were trimmed by 6 bases and 9 bases, with 9 bases remaining between them. The CDR3 here is CASRVESEQFF. In DNA form, the CDR3 reads TGTGCCAGCAGGGTGGAGAGTGAGCAGTTCTTC.

The J gene is TRBJ2-1, the V gene TRBV7-2; 10 nucleotides match TRBD2. Germline loops: CDR1 SGHTA, CDR2 FQGNSA. The CDR3 runs 16 residues. V lost 2 bases, J lost 8 bases, and 9 bases stayed unmatched. The CDR3 region is CASSLLAGDLRDEQFF. As DNA, the CDR3 is TGTGCCAGCAGCTTACTAGCGGGAGACTTGCGCGATGAGCAGTTCTTC.

This clonotype was observed many times. The V and J genes are TRBV2 and TRBJ1-5, with TRBD1 as a possible D gene (6 bases). Germline V gene sequence: CDR1 SNHLY, CDR2 FYNNEI. The CDR3 has 13 residues. Trimming removed 8 bases at V and 0 bases at J, with 8 bases between. CDR3 DNA sequence: TGTGCCAGCCACAGGGATAGCAATCAGCCCCAGCATTTT. Translating it yields CASHRDSNQPQHF.

The chain has TRBV27 and TRBJ2-1, with D tentatively TRBD1 (6 bases). The CDR3 runs 16 residues. Trimming took 0 bases from V and 9 from J, leaving 18 bases between them. In germline, CDR1 is MNHEY, CDR2 SMNVEV (reference sequence). The CDR3 nucleotides read TGTGCCAGCAGTTTATCCCAGGGGCATTCCCTTGGTGAGCAGTTCTTC. This sequence encodes CASSLSQGHSLGEQFF.

This clonotype was seen only once. This chain links TRBV20-1 with TRBJ1-6; TRBD1 agrees at 7 bases. The germline V gene encodes CDR1 DFQATT and CDR2 SNEGSKA (reference sequence). V lost 5 bases to trimming and J lost 10 bases; unmatched junction nucleotides: 11. The CDR3 contains 14 residues. The CDR3: CSAPTGHVGSPLHF. CDR3 sequence (DNA): TGCAGTGCTCCGACAGGGCATGTGGGATCACCCCTCCACTTT.

The chain uses TRBV5-5 and TRBJ2-7, with a weak D call TRBD2 (5 bases). Matching the DNA end better, TRBJ2-5 makes the J call doubtful. The CDR3 contains 14 residues. The V gene's germline CDR1 is SGHKS and CDR2 YYEKEE (reference sequence). The CDR3 here is CASSSGLMKETQYF. The CDR3 nucleotides are TGTGCCAGCAGCTCCGGACTCATGAAAGAGACCCAGTACTTC.

The chain employs TRBV5-1 and TRBJ1-4; D unresolved. Trimming stripped 2 bases from V and 5 bases from J, with 13 bases between. From germline, CDR1 is SGHRS and CDR2 YFSETQ. The CDR3 extends over 15 amino acids. The CDR3 bases are TGCGCCAGCAGCTTAATTGGAGTAGGAAATGAAAAACTGTTTTTT. This gives the protein CASSLIGVGNEKLFF.

This clonotype was detected only once. This sequence joins TRBV10-3 and TRBJ2-3; D may be TRBD2 (6 bases). The CDR3 contains 11 residues. Trimming stripped 4 bases from V and 8 bases from J, with 7 bases between. Germline V CDR1 and CDR2: ENHRY, SYGVKD. This CDR3 is CAISGGGTQYF. The CDR3 coding sequence is TGTGCCATCAGTGGGGGAGGTACGCAGTATTTT.

This clonotype was seen only a few times. V and J are TRBV20-1 and TRBJ1-2; D is unclear. Germline lookup yields CDR1 DFQATT and CDR2 SNEGSKA (reference sequence). The length of the CDR3 is 14 residues. V dropped 2 bases and J dropped 6 bases, with 16 bases sitting between them. This CDR3 reads CSARTQSLEHGYTF. In nucleotides, the CDR3 is TGCAGTGCTAGAACCCAGTCCCTCGAACATGGCTACACCTTC.